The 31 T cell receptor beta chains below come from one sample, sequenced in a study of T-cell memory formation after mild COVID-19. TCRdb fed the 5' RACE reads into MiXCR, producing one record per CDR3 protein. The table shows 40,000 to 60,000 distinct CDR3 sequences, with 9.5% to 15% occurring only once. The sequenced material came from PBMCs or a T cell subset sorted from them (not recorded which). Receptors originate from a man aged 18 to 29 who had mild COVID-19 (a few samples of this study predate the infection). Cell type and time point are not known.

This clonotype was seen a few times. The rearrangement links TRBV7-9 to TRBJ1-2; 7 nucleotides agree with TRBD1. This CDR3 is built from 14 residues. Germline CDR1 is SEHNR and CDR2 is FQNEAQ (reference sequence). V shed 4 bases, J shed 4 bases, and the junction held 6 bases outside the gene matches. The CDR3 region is CASSSNRGGYGYTF. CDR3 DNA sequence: TGTGCCAGCAGCTCCAACAGGGGCGGCTATGGCTACACCTTC. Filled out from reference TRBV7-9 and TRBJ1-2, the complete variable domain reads DTGVSQNPRHKITKRGQNVTFRCDPISEHNRLYWYRQTLGQGPEFLTYFQNEAQLEKSRLLSDRFSAERPKGSFSTLEIQRTEQGDSAMYLCASSSNRGGYGYTFGSGTRLTVV.

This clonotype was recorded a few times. The CDR3 spells CATRQGDTQYF. The CDR3 nucleotides read TGTGCCACCAGACAGGGAGATACGCAGTATTTT. The rearrangement joins TRBV24-1 to TRBJ2-3, with TRBD1 as a possible D gene (6 bases). The CDR3 length is 11 residues. Between the trimmed V and J ends, which lost 7 bases and 5 bases, there was a span of 6 bases. Germline-derived CDR1 and CDR2 are KGHDR and SFDVKD.

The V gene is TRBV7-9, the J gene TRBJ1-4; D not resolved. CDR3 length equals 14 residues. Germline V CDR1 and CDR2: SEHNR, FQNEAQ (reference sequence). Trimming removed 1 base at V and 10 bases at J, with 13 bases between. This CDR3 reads CASSLDPRAIKLFF. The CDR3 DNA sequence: TGTGCCAGCAGCTTAGATCCAAGGGCCATAAAACTGTTTTTT.

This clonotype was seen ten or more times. CDR3 DNA: TGTGCCAGCAGCTTACAAAGCGGGGCCACAGATACGCAGTATTTT. Protein sequence: CASSLQSGATDTQYF. The rearrangement joins TRBV7-2 to TRBJ2-3, with 7 bases identical to TRBD2. CDR1 is SGHTA and CDR2 is FQGNSA in the germline V gene. V dropped 2 bases and J dropped 2; count of bases not matched to a gene: 4. There are 15 residues in the CDR3. Using reference TRBV7-2 and TRBJ2-3 for the parts outside the CDR3, the full variable domain is GAGVSQSPSNKVTEKGKDVELRCDPISGHTALYWYRQSLGQGLEFLIYFQGNSAPDKSGLPSDRFSAERTGGSVSTLTIQRTQQEDSAVYLCASSLQSGATDTQYFGPGTRLTVL.

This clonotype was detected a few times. The CDR3 reads CASSPGDRGWGNSPLHF. The CDR3 coding sequence is TGCGCCAGCAGCCCGGGCGACAGGGGTTGGGGGAATTCACCCCTCCACTTT. The chain combines TRBV5-1 with TRBJ1-6; TRBD1 matches at 8 bases. Per germline, CDR1 SGHRS and CDR2 YFSETQ. V shed 4 bases and J 7 bases; nucleotides not matched to a gene: 13. The CDR3 spans 17 residues.

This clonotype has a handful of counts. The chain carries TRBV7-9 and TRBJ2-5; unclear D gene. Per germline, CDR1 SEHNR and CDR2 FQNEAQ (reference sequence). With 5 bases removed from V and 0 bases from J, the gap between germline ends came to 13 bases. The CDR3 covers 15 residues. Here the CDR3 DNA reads TGTGCCAGCAGCCTGGCTCGACGGTACCAAGAGACCCAGTACTTC. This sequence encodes CASSLARRYQETQYF.

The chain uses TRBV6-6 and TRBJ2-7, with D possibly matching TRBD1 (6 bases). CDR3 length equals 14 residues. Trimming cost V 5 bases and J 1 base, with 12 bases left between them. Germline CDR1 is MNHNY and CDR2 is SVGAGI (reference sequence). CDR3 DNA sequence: TGTGCCAGCAGTGTCGGGACAACGTCCTACGAGCAGTACTTC. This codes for CASSVGTTSYEQYF.

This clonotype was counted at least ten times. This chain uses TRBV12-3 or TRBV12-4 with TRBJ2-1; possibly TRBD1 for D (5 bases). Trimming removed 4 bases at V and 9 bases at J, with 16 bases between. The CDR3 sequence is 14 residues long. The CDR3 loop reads CASSSSGGHFEQFF. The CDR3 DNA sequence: TGTGCCAGCAGTTCTTCCGGCGGACATTTTGAGCAGTTCTTC.

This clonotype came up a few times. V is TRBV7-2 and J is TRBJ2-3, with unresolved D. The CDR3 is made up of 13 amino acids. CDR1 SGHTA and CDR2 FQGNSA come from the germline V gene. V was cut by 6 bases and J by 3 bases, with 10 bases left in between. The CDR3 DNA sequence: TGTGCCAGCAGTTTTAGACTGACAGATACGCAGTATTTT. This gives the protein CASSFRLTDTQYF.

The CDR3 DNA reads TGTGCCAGCAGTCACGCAGGGGGCACCTACGAGCAGTACTTC. Protein: CASSHAGGTYEQYF. The V call is TRBV12-3 or TRBV12-4, the J call TRBJ2-7; TRBD1 agrees at 8 bases. The CDR3 loop spans 14 amino acids. V lost 5 bases, J lost 2 bases, and 5 bases stayed unmatched.

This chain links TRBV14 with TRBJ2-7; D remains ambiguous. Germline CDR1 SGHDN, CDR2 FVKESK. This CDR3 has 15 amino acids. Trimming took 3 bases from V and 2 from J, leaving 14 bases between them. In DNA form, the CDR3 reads TGTGCCAGCAGCCAGGGTGTCGCCAATACCTACGAGCAGTACGTC. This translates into CASSQGVANTYEQYV.

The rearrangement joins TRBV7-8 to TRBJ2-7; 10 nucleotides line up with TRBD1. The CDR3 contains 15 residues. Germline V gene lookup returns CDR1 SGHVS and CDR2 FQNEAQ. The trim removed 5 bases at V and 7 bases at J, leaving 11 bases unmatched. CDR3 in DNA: TGTGCCAGCAGCCTAGGGACAGGGGCAGGGGATGAGCAGTACTTC. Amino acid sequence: CASSLGTGAGDEQYF.

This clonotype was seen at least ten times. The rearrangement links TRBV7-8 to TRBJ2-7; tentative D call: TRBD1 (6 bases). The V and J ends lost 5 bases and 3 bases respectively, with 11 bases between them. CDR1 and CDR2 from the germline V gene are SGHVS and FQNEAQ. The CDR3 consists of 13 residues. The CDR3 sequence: CASSLDSLYEQYV. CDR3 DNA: TGTGCCAGCAGCCTGGACAGCCTCTACGAGCAGTACGTC.

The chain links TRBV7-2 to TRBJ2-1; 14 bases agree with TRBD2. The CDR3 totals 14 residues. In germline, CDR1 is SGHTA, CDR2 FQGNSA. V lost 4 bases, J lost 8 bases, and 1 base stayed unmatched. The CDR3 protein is CASSSGLAGDEQFF. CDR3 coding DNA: TGTGCCAGCAGCTCGGGACTAGCGGGGGATGAGCAGTTCTTC.

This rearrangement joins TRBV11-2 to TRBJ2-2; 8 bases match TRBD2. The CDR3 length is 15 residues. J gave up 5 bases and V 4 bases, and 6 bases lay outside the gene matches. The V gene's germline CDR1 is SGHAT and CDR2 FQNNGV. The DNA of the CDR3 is TGTGCCAGCAGCTCCCAGCGGGGGAAAACCGGGGAGCTGTTTTTT. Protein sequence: CASSSQRGKTGELFF. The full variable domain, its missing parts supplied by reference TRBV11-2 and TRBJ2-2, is EAGVAQSPRYKIIEKRQSVAFWCNPISGHATLYWYQQILGQGPKLLIQFQNNGVVDDSQLPKDRFSAERLKGVDSTLKIQPAKLEDSAVYLCASSSQRGKTGELFFGEGSRLTVL.

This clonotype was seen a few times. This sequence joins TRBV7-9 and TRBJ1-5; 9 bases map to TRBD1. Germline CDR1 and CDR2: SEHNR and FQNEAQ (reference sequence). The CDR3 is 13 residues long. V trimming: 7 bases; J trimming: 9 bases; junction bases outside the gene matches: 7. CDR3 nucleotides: TGTGCCAGCAAACAGGGGGCCCAAGGGCCCCAGCATTTT. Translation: CASKQGAQGPQHF.

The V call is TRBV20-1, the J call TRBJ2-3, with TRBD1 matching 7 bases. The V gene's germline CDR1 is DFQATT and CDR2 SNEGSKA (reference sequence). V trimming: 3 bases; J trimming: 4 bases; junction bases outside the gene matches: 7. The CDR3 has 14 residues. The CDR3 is CSASDYRGADTQYF. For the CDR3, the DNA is TGCAGTGCTAGCGATTACAGGGGTGCAGATACGCAGTATTTT.

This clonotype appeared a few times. CDR3 region: CASSLRLAGQETQYF. CDR3 nucleotide sequence: TGTGCCAGCAGCCTCCGACTAGCGGGTCAAGAGACCCAGTACTTC. V and J are TRBV5-6 and TRBJ2-5; TRBD2 aligns across 10 bases. The CDR3 loop spans 15 amino acids. Germline loops: CDR1 SGHDT, CDR2 YYEEEE. With V trimmed by 4 bases and J by 2 bases, 5 bases remained unmatched.

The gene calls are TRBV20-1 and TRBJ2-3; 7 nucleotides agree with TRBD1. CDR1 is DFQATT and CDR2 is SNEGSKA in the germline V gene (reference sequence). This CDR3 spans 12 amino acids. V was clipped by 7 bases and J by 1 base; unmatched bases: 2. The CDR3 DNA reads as TGCAGTGTCCAGGGGGGCACAGATACGCAGTATTTT. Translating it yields CSVQGGTDTQYF.

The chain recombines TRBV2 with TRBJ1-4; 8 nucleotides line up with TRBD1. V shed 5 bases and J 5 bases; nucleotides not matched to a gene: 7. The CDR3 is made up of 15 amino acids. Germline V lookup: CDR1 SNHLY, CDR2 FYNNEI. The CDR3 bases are TGTGCCAGCAGTAGTTGGACAGGGACCAATGAAAAACTGTTTTTT. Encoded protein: CASSSWTGTNEKLFF. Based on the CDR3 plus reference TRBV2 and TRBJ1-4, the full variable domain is EPEVTQTPSHQVTQMGQEVILRCVPISNHLYFYWYRQILGQKVEFLVSFYNNEISEKSEIFDDQFSVERPDGSNFTLKIRSTKLEDSAMYFCASSSWTGTNEKLFFGSGTQLSVL.

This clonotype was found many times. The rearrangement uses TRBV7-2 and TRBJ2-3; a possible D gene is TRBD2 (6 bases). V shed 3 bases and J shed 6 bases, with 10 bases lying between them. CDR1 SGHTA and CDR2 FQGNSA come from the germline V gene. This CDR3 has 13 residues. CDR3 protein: CASSFETSDTQYF. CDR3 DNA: TGTGCCAGCAGCTTTGAAACTAGCGATACGCAGTATTTT.

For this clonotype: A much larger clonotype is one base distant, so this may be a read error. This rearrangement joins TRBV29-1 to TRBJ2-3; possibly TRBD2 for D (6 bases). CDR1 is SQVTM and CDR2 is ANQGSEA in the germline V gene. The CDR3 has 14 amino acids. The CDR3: CSVRRGTATGTQYF. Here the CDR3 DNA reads TGCAGCGTCCGGCGGGGAACCGCCACAGGTACGCAGTATTTT.

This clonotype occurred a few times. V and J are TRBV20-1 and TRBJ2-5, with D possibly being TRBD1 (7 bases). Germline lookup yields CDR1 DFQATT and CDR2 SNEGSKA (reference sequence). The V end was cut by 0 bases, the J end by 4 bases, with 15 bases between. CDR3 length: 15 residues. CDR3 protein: CSAREGGNRGETQYF. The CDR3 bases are TGCAGTGCTAGAGAGGGAGGAAACAGGGGAGAGACCCAGTACTTC.

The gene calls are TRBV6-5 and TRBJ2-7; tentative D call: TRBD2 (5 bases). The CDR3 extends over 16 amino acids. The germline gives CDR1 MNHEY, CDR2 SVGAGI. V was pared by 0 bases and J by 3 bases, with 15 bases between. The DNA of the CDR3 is TGTGCCAGCAGTTACTCGAGGGCCAGAGGCCTCTACGAGCAGTACTTC. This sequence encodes CASSYSRARGLYEQYF.

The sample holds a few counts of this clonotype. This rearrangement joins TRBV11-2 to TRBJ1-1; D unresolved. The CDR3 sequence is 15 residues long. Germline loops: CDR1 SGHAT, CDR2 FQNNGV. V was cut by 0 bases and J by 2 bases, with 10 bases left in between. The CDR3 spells CASSLDLAGNTEAFF. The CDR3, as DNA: TGTGCCAGCAGCTTAGATCTAGCGGGTAACACTGAAGCTTTCTTT.

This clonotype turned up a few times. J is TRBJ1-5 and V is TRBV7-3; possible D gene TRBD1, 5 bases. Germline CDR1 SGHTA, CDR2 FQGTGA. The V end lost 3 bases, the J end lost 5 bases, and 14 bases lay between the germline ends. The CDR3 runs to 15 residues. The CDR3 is CASSLWAGPYQPQHF. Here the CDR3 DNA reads TGTGCCAGCAGCTTGTGGGCAGGGCCGTATCAGCCCCAGCATTTT.

The CDR3 nucleotides are TGCAGTGCTAGCGGTGGGCGGACCTACGAGCAGTACGTC. It is translated as CSASGGRTYEQYV. This chain joins TRBV20-1 and TRBJ2-7; D call uncertain. The germline V and J ends were trimmed by 3 bases and 2 bases, with 11 bases remaining between them. The CDR3 loop spans 13 amino acids. Germline V gives CDR1 DFQATT, CDR2 SNEGSKA (reference sequence).

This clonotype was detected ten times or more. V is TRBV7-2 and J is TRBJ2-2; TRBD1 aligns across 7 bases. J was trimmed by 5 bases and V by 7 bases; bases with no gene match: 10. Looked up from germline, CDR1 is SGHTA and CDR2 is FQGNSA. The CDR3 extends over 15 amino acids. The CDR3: CASTLGQLLTGELFF. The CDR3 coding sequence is TGTGCCAGCACCCTGGGACAGCTCCTAACCGGGGAGCTGTTTTTT.

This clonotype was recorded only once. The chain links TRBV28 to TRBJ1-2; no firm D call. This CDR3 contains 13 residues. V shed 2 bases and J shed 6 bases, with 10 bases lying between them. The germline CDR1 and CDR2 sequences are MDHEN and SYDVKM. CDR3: CASSLGWQDGYTF. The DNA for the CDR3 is TGTGCCAGCAGTTTAGGGTGGCAGGATGGCTACACCTTC.

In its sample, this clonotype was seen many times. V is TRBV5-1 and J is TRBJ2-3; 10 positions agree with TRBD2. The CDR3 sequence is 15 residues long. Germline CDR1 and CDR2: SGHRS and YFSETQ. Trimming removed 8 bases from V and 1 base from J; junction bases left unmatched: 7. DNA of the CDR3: TGCGCCAGGGGCGGGACTAGCGAGTGCACAGATACGCAGTATTTT. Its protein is CARGGTSECTDTQYF.

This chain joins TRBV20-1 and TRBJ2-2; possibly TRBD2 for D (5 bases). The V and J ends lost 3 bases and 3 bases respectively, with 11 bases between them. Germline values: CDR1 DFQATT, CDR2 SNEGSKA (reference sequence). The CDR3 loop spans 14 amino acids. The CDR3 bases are TGCAGTGCTAGCTCGGGAAGGGACACCGGGGAGCTGTTTTTT. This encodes CSASSGRDTGELFF.